The rows below give T cell receptor beta chains drawn from one sample of a study of blood T cell repertoires in COVID-19. Produced via immunoSEQ multiplex PCR; TCRdb's table is partial and in-frame only. Among some 220,000 clones listed, 85% were seen once. Sequences were obtained from peripheral blood. All receptors come from an older woman with active or convalescent COVID-19. Both conserved end residues are part of each CDR3. The D gene is left open where the match is weak. Size tells how often a clone was seen (once, few, many) or the class of an expanded clone, and some rows leave it out.

clone_size | j_call | v_call | d_call | cdr3_nt | cdr3_aa
NA | TRBJ2-7 | TRBV5-4 | NA | TGTGCCAGCAGCTTTCTACTAGCCCCCCACGAGCAGTACTTC | CASSFLLAPHEQYF
once | TRBJ2-1 | TRBV7-9 | NA | TGTGCCAGCAGCCTGAGCTCCTACAATGAGCAGTTCTTC | CASSLSSYNEQFF
NA | TRBJ2-1 | TRBV3-1/TRBV3-2 | TRBD1 | TGTGCCAGCAGCCGAGTAGGACAGGGCCACAATGAGCAGTTCTTC | CASSRVGQGHNEQFF
NA | TRBJ2-3 | TRBV5-4 | TRBD2 | TGTGCCAGCAGATCTGGGACTAGCGGGAGTAGGACAGATACGCAGTATTTT | CASRSGTSGSRTDTQYF
few | TRBJ1-5 | TRBV5-1 | NA | TGCGCCAGCAGCTTGGGACCAGCGCGGAATCAGCCCCAGCATTTT | CASSLGPARNQPQHF
NA | TRBJ1-1 | TRBV12-5 | TRBD1 | TGTGCTAGTGGTTTGGGACAGGGGACTTACACTGAAGCTTTCTTT | CASGLGQGTYTEAFF
NA | TRBJ1-1 | TRBV6-1 | NA | TGTGCCAGCAGTGATAGCCCGGTGGGGGGTGTAGGAGCTTTCTTT | CASSDSPVGGVGAFF
NA | TRBJ1-1 | TRBV5-1 | TRBD1 | TGCGCCAGCAGCTTGGTTGGGACAGGGGGATTTGAAGCTTTCTTT | CASSLVGTGGFEAFF
NA | TRBJ2-1 | TRBV28 | NA | TGTGCCAGCAGTTTTGGGGGGGCGTACAATGAGCAGTTCTTC | CASSFGGAYNEQFF
NA | TRBJ2-1 | TRBV11-2 | TRBD2 | TGTGCCAGCAAACTAGCGGGAGGGCGGGATGAGCAGTTCTTC | CASKLAGGRDEQFF
NA | TRBJ2-1 | TRBV7-8 | TRBD1 | TGTGCCAGCAGCCCTGGACAGGGGATGAATGAGCAGTTCTTC | CASSPGQGMNEQFF
NA | TRBJ1-4 | TRBV19 | NA | TGTGCCAGTAGTCCGGACAGAGGGGTTAATGAAAAACTGTTTTTT | CASSPDRGVNEKLFF
NA | TRBJ2-2 | TRBV19 | NA | TGTGCCAGTAGTGTCCAGGGTCGGGCCGGGGAGCTGTTTTTT | CASSVQGRAGELFF
NA | TRBJ2-5 | TRBV3-1/TRBV3-2 | TRBD2 | TGTGCCAGCAGCCAGTGGTCCGGGACTAGCGGAATCCAAGAGACCCAGTACTTC | CASSQWSGTSGIQETQYF
NA | TRBJ2-2 | TRBV2 | TRBD1 | TGTGCCAGCATGAAAAGGACAGGGGGCACCGGGGAGCTGTTTTTT | CASMKRTGGTGELFF
once | TRBJ2-7 | TRBV6-1 | TRBD1 | TGTGCCAGCAGTGATTCCGGGACAGGGGGCTTCGAGCAGTACTTC | CASSDSGTGGFEQYF
NA | TRBJ2-3 | TRBV11-3 | TRBD2 | TGTGCCAGCAGCTGGGGGCGGGGGGGCGAAGATACGCAGTATTTT | CASSWGRGGEDTQYF
NA | TRBJ1-3 | TRBV28 | NA | TGTGCCAGCAGTTTATTTAACTCCCTCTCTGGAAACACCATATATTTT | CASSLFNSLSGNTIYF
NA | TRBJ1-6 | TRBV4-1 | NA | TGCGCCAGCAGCGTTCAAGGGGATAATTCACCCCTCCACTTT | CASSVQGDNSPLHF
NA | TRBJ1-2 | TRBV7-2 | TRBD1 | TGTGCCAGCAGCTTAGGACAGGGGGCTCAGTATGGCTACACCTTC | CASSLGQGAQYGYTF
NA | TRBJ2-2 | TRBV19 | TRBD1 | TGTGCCAGTAGACAGGGGGCGAGGGAAACCGGGGAGCTGTTTTTT | CASRQGARETGELFF
NA | TRBJ2-3 | TRBV9 | TRBD2 | TGTGCCAGCAGCGCGCAAGGGACTAGCGGGGGAGATACGCAGTATTTT | CASSAQGTSGGDTQYF
NA | TRBJ1-1 | TRBV7-2 | NA | TGTGCCAGCAGCCGAGTACTGAACACTGAAGCTTTCTTT | CASSRVLNTEAFF
NA | TRBJ1-1 | TRBV11-2 | NA | TGTGCCAGCAGCTCGGGTCAGAATATTGCTGAAGCTTTCTTT | CASSSGQNIAEAFF
NA | TRBJ2-1 | TRBV10-3 | NA | TGTGCCATCAGTGACGCTAGGACGGGAAATGAGCAGTTCTTC | CAISDARTGNEQFF
NA | TRBJ1-5 | TRBV10-3 | TRBD1 | TGTGCCATCAGTGAGAGAGTGGGACAGGGAAATCAGCCCCAGCATTTT | CAISERVGQGNQPQHF
NA | TRBJ2-5 | TRBV30 | NA | TGTGCCTGGAGTCGAGGGAGGGGGCAAGAGACCCAGTACTTC | CAWSRGRGQETQYF
NA | TRBJ2-1 | TRBV6-1 | NA | TGTGCCAGCAGTGATCAGGGCAGGTACAATGAGCAGTTCTTC | CASSDQGRYNEQFF
NA | TRBJ2-1 | TRBV28 | NA | TGTGCCAGCAGGACCTCTAGTAGAGGGAACAATGAGCAGTTCTTC | CASRTSSRGNNEQFF
NA | TRBJ2-7 | TRBV6-5 | NA | TGTGCCAGCAGTCGACAGTACAAGAGCTCCTACGAGCAGTACTTC | CASSRQYKSSYEQYF
NA | TRBJ2-1 | TRBV7-9 | NA | TGTGCCAGCAGCCCCAGGGGTCGGGACTACAATGAGCAGTTCTTC | CASSPRGRDYNEQFF
NA | TRBJ2-7 | TRBV12-3/TRBV12-4 | NA | TGTGCCAGCAGTTTGAGGCCACGCTACGAGCAGTACTTC | CASSLRPRYEQYF
NA | TRBJ1-2 | TRBV6-5 | NA | TGTGCCAGCAGTTTCCTCGACAGGAATAACTATGGCTACACCTTC | CASSFLDRNNYGYTF
NA | TRBJ1-1 | TRBV5-4 | TRBD1 | TGTGCCAGCAGCCCGACCGACAGGGGCTTGAACACTGAAGCTTTCTTT | CASSPTDRGLNTEAFF
few | TRBJ2-2 | TRBV11-2 | NA | TGTGCCAGCACCCCCACGGGATTTGTCGGGGAGCTGTTTTTT | CASTPTGFVGELFF
NA | TRBJ1-6 | TRBV3-1/TRBV3-2 | TRBD1 | TGTGCCAGCAGAGAGGGTCAGGGGGTGAATAATTCACCCCTCCACTTT | CASREGQGVNNSPLHF
few | TRBJ1-6 | TRBV6-4 | TRBD1 | TGTGCCAGCAGTCAGGGGGCTTGGAATTCACCCCTCCACTTT | CASSQGAWNSPLHF
once | TRBJ1-2 | TRBV6-5 | TRBD1 | TGTGCCAGCAGTTATATGGGGGGACAGGGGGCCGGTGGCTACACCTTC | CASSYMGGQGAGGYTF
NA | TRBJ2-4 | TRBV28 | TRBD1 | TGTGCCAGCAGTGATACCGGGACAGGGAGGAGTGACGCCAAAAACATTCAGTACTTC | CASSDTGTGRSDAKNIQYF
NA | TRBJ1-2 | TRBV27 | NA | TGTGCCAGCAGTTTAGGACATCGCTGGGGCTACACCTTC | CASSLGHRWGYTF
NA | TRBJ2-2 | TRBV7-8 | NA | TGTGCCAGCAGCTTACGGGGGGCCGGGGCGGCCGGGGAGCTGTTTTTT | CASSLRGAGAAGELFF
NA | TRBJ1-3 | TRBV5-1 | NA | TGCGCCAGCAGTTACAGCTCTGGAAACACCATATATTTT | CASSYSSGNTIYF
NA | TRBJ1-3 | TRBV15 | NA | TGTGCCACCAGCAGAGACTCAGGCCCTGGAAACACCATATATTTT | CATSRDSGPGNTIYF
NA | TRBJ2-3 | TRBV15 | TRBD1 | TGTGCCACCAGCGCCCCCCGGGGCCGACAGGGGCGGACAGATACGCAGTATTTT | CATSAPRGRQGRTDTQYF
NA | TRBJ2-1 | TRBV5-1 | TRBD1 | TGCGCCAGCAGCTTAAGACAGGGTCAAGGCAATGAGCAGTTCTTC | CASSLRQGQGNEQFF
NA | TRBJ2-7 | TRBV10-3 | TRBD2 | TGTGCCATCAGCTTTAGCGGGAGCGGAGGGTCCTACGAGCAGTACTTC | CAISFSGSGGSYEQYF
NA | TRBJ2-2 | TRBV9 | NA | TGTGCCAGCAGCGTAGATTACTCAGCGGGCGGGGAGCTGTTTTTT | CASSVDYSAGGELFF
NA | TRBJ2-1 | TRBV5-1 | NA | TGCGCCAGCAGCCTAGACGCGGCAGGGCGTGAGCAGTTCTTC | CASSLDAAGREQFF
NA | TRBJ1-1 | TRBV5-4 | TRBD1 | TGTGCCAGCAGCCTAGGGACAGCGAACACTGAAGCTTTCTTT | CASSLGTANTEAFF
NA | TRBJ1-4 | TRBV7-8 | NA | TGTGCCAGCAGCCGACAGGACGGAGGTGAAAAACTGTTTTTT | CASSRQDGGEKLFF
NA | TRBJ2-2 | TRBV30 | NA | TGTGCCTGGAGTGTACCGGGGAGCGGGGAGCTGTTTTTT | CAWSVPGSGELFF
NA | TRBJ2-1 | TRBV3-1/TRBV3-2 | NA | TGTGCCAGCAGTTACGGCGTACGGGTTCTGGCCTACAATGAGCAGTTCTTC | CASSYGVRVLAYNEQFF